Included here is one T cell receptor beta chain sequence, with context. Source study methods: Cell counts per sample came from amplifying reference gene primers. Sequencing was performed with immunoSEQ multiplex PCR; in TCRdb, only in-frame clones are kept and a portion is missing. The V and J calls and the clone size are those of that table, but D and trimming were determined from the DNA. The sample consists of about 100,000 clones, roughly nine tenths of them appearing once. This sample was taken from a study of blood T cell repertoires in COVID-19. Across the study: Samples came from the United States, Italy and Spain, spanning acute and convalescent COVID-19. T cells, B-cell-depleted T cells, or PBMCs supplied cDNA or gDNA.

This CDR3 is built from 18 residues. The chain recombines TRBV12-2 with TRBJ1-4; the table names TRBD1, a call not compared with the DNA. TRBV12-2 is labeled a pseudogene. The receptor was isolated from a man aged 50 to 60 with active COVID-19. Sequenced sample: peripheral blood. DNA of the CDR3: TGTGCAAGTCGCTTTGACAGGGGGTGTAGGGCAACTAATGAAAAACTGTTTTTT. This sequence encodes CASRFDRGCRATNEKLFF.